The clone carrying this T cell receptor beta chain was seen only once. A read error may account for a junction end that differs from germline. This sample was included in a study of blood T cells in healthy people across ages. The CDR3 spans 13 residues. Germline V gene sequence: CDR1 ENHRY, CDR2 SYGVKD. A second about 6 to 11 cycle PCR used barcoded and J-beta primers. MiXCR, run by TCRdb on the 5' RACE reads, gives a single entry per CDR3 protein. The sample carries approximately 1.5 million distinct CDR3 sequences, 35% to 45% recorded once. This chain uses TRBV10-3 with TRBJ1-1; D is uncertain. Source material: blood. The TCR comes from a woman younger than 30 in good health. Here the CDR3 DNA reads TGTGCCATCGCCCGGGATCACGGCACTGAAGCTTCCTTT. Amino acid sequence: CAIARDHGTEASF.